Each of the 17 T cell receptor beta chains below was sequenced from the same sample in a study of cytomegalovirus exposure and HLA in healthy donors. PCR amplification relied on 60 Vbeta primers (plus 13 Jbeta primers). Clones were sequenced by immunoSEQ multiplex PCR, and TCRdb holds only the in-frame ones, with some missing. Here the sample spans around 150,000 clones, almost 80% being singletons. Sequencing was performed on PBMCs. Every receptor here comes from a male donor in good health and CMV-seronegative.

This clone was seen more than once but under ten times. This chain joins TRBV6-6 and TRBJ2-5, with D possibly TRBD1 on 6 matching bases. Germline values: CDR1 MNHNY, CDR2 SVGAGI (reference sequence). Trimming stripped 6 bases from V and 3 bases from J, with 11 bases between. The CDR3 totals 13 residues. The CDR3 region has the DNA TGTGCCAGCAGCTCGGACAGTAAAGAGACCCAGTACTTC. Its protein product is CASSSDSKETQYF.

The rearrangement links TRBV7-2 to TRBJ2-5; 9 positions agree with TRBD2. The V segment lost 5 bases and the J segment 4 bases; nucleotides outside the gene matches: 8. The CDR3 consists of 15 residues. Germline lookup yields CDR1 SGHTA and CDR2 FQGNSA. The CDR3 DNA reads as TGTGCCAGCAGCCCAAAGCGGGGGGCGGGAGAGACCCAGTACTTC. It translates to CASSPKRGAGETQYF.

The chain recombines TRBV7-2 with TRBJ1-4; possible D gene TRBD1, 5 bases. This CDR3 has 14 amino acids. Trimming took 4 bases from V and 7 from J, leaving 13 bases between them. CDR1 is SGHTA and CDR2 is FQGNSA in the germline V gene. CDR3 bases: TGTGCCAGCAGCTACTTACGGGGGGGTGAAAAACTGTTTTTT. This codes for CASSYLRGGEKLFF. Full variable domain (rest looked up from reference TRBV7-2 and TRBJ1-4): GAGVSQSPSNKVTEKGKDVELRCDPISGHTALYWYRQSLGQGLEFLIYFQGNSAPDKSGLPSDRFSAERTGGSVSTLTIQRTQQEDSAVYLCASSYLRGGEKLFFGSGTQLSVL.

The rearrangement uses TRBV13 and TRBJ2-3, with a weak D call TRBD1 (6 bases). Between the trimmed V and J ends, which lost 5 bases and 2 bases, there was a span of 14 bases. The germline V gene encodes CDR1 PRHDT and CDR2 FYEKMQ (reference sequence). The CDR3 totals 15 residues. In DNA, the CDR3 is TGTGCCAGCAGCCCCCAGGGGACCCACACAGATACGCAGTATTTT. Its translation is CASSPQGTHTDTQYF. The variable domain in full, completed from reference TRBV13 and TRBJ2-3, reads AAGVIQSPRHLIKEKRETATLKCYPIPRHDTVYWYQQGPGQDPQFLISFYEKMQSDKGSIPDRFSAQQFSDYHSELNMSSLELGDSALYFCASSPQGTHTDTQYFGPGTRLTVL.

V and J are TRBV19 and TRBJ1-1, with 7 bases lining up with TRBD1. The CDR3 is 14 residues long. Germline CDR1 reads LNHDA; CDR2 reads SQIVND (reference sequence). With 0 bases clipped from V and 6 bases from J, the junction kept 4 bases outside the gene matches. CDR3 sequence (DNA): TGTGCCAGTAGTATAGACCAGGACAGGTCTGAAGCTTTCTTT. Protein product: CASSIDQDRSEAFF.

The chain uses TRBV11-2 and TRBJ2-5; maybe TRBD2 (5 bases). This CDR3 comprises 15 residues. The V and J ends lost 5 bases and 2 bases respectively, with 15 bases between them. From germline, CDR1 is SGHAT and CDR2 FQNNGV. CDR3 region: CASSPLVFGQETQYF. CDR3 DNA sequence: TGTGCCAGCAGCCCACTAGTGTTTGGGCAAGAGACCCAGTACTTC.

This chain connects TRBV7-9 to TRBJ2-1; D possibly corresponds to TRBD2 (6 bases). CDR1 and CDR2 (germline): SEHNR, FQNEAQ (reference sequence). V lost 5 bases and J 2 bases, leaving 25 bases between the germline ends. CDR3 size: 19 residues. As DNA, the CDR3 is TGTGCCAGCAGCCTGTGGCGGGGAGCGTCCCTCACCCCCTACAATGAGCAGTTCTTC. Translating it yields CASSLWRGASLTPYNEQFF.

V is TRBV7-8 and J is TRBJ1-1; D is possibly TRBD1 (6 bases). Germline V CDR1 and CDR2: SGHVS, FQNEAQ. This CDR3 has 14 amino acids. The V and J ends lost 1 base and 4 bases respectively, with 10 bases between them. CDR3 in amino acids: CASSLGGQGTEAFF. In DNA form, the CDR3 reads TGTGCCAGCAGCTTAGGGGGGCAGGGCACTGAAGCTTTCTTT.

This sequence joins TRBV7-9 and TRBJ1-2, with D possibly matching TRBD1 (5 bases). The germline gives CDR1 SEHNR, CDR2 FQNEAQ (reference sequence). CDR3 size: 14 residues. V was pared by 4 bases and J by 3 bases, with 12 bases between. CDR3 sequence: CASSSGGFDYGYTF. As DNA, the CDR3 is TGTGCCAGCAGCTCCGGGGGTTTCGACTATGGCTACACCTTC.

The J gene is TRBJ1-6, the V gene TRBV4-2; D might be TRBD1 (5 bases). V lost 0 bases and J 10 bases, leaving 16 bases between the germline ends. This CDR3 is built from 16 residues. Germline-derived CDR1 and CDR2 are LGHNA and YNFKEQ. The DNA for the CDR3 is TGTGCCAGCAGCCAAGAAGCGTCAGGGATCCGCTCACCCCTCCACTTT. Translation: CASSQEASGIRSPLHF.

This clone was seen once. J is TRBJ2-1 and V is TRBV20-1; D is uncertain. Trimming left V 3 bases short and J 7 bases short, with 4 bases between. The CDR3 has 10 residues. CDR1 DFQATT and CDR2 SNEGSKA come from the germline V gene (reference sequence). The CDR3 here is CSARRNEQFF. The CDR3 nucleotides read TGCAGTGCTAGGAGAAATGAGCAGTTCTTC.

The chain employs TRBV28 and TRBJ2-1, with TRBD1 identical over 7 bases. Germline V gene lookup returns CDR1 MDHEN and CDR2 SYDVKM. The CDR3 sequence is 16 residues long. After removal of 4 bases from V and 3 bases from J, the junction contained 9 bases not matched to a gene. The CDR3 DNA sequence: TGTGCCAGCAGTTCCCGAGGGGGCCCGCACTACAATGAGCAGTTCTTC. Its protein product is CASSSRGGPHYNEQFF.

This clone was observed a few times. The CDR3 loop is CASSEGDGKNQPQHF. Written as DNA, the CDR3 is TGTGCCAGCAGCGAGGGGGACGGCAAGAATCAGCCCCAGCATTTT. This sequence joins TRBV9 and TRBJ1-5; weak D call: TRBD1 (6 bases). The CDR3 extends over 15 amino acids. The V end was cut by 3 bases, the J end by 4 bases, with 14 bases between. CDR1 SGDLS and CDR2 YYNGEE come from the germline V gene.

This rearrangement joins TRBV6-1 to TRBJ1-5; D might be TRBD1 (5 bases). The CDR3 extends over 15 amino acids. Germline V gene data show CDR1 as MNHNS and CDR2 as SASEGT. Trimming shortened V by 4 bases and J by 7 bases, and 17 bases separated the two germline ends. CDR3 DNA sequence: TGTGCCAGCAGTGGTAAGGGGATGGGGTACCAGCCCCAGCATTTT. Translation: CASSGKGMGYQPQHF.

The chain employs TRBV11-2 and TRBJ2-1, with 10 bases aligning to TRBD1. The CDR3 length is 14 residues. In germline, CDR1 is SGHAT, CDR2 FQNNGV. V trimming: 5 bases; J trimming: 8 bases; junction bases outside the gene matches: 6. CDR3 loop: CASSLGQGFYEQFF. The CDR3 DNA follows: TGTGCCAGCAGCCTGGGACAGGGGTTCTATGAGCAGTTCTTC.

V and J are TRBV18 and TRBJ2-7, with D perhaps TRBD1 (6 bases). The CDR3 has 17 amino acids. CDR1 and CDR2 (germline): KGHSH, LQKENI. V was pared by 2 bases and J by 2 bases, with 19 bases between. The CDR3 is CASSPKQGRVQTYEQYF. CDR3 in DNA: TGTGCCAGCTCACCAAAACAGGGAAGAGTGCAAACCTACGAGCAGTACTTC.

The gene calls are TRBV28 and TRBJ2-1, with TRBD2 matching over 13 bases. The CDR3 totals 15 residues. Trimming took 3 bases from V and 9 from J; bases not matched to a gene: 5. The germline gives CDR1 MDHEN, CDR2 SYDVKM. CDR3 sequence: CASSFETSGRREQFF. DNA of the CDR3: TGTGCCAGCAGTTTTGAGACTAGCGGGAGGCGTGAGCAGTTCTTC.